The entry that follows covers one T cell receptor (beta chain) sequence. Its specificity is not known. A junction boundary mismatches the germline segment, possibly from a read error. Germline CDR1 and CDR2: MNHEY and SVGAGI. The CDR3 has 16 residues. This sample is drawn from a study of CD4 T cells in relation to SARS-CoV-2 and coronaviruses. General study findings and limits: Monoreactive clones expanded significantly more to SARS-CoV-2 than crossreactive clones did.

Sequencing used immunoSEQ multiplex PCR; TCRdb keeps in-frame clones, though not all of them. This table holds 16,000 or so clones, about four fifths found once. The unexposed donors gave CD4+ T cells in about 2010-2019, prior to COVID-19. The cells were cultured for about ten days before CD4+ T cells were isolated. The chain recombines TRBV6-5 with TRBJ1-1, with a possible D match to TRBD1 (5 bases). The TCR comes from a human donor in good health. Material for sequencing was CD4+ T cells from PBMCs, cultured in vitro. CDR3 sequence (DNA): TGTGCCAGCAGTTACTCCCCCGGGACGGTGAACGCTGAAGCTTTCTTT. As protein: CASSYSPGTVNAEAFF.